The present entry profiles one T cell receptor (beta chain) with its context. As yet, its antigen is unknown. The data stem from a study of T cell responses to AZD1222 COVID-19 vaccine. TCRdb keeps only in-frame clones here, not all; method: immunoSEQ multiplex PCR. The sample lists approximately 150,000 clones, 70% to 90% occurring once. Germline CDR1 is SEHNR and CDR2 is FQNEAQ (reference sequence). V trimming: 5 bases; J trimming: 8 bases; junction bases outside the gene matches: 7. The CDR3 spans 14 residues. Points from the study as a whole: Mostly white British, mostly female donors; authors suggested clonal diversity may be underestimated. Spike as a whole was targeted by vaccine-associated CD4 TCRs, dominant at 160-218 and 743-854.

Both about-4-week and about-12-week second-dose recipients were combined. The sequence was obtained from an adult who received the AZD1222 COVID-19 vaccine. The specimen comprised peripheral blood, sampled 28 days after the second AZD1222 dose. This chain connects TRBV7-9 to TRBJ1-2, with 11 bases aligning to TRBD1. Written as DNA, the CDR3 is TGTGCCAGCAGCCGTCCGGGACAGGGGGGAGGCTACACCTTC. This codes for CASSRPGQGGGYTF.